The 31 T cell receptor beta chains given below trace back to one sample, sequenced in a study of blood T cell repertoires in COVID-19. TCRdb's copy holds only in-frame clones and misses some; the assay was immunoSEQ multiplex PCR. The sample contains approximately 300,000 clones, 75% to 90% of which appear only once. The sequencing input was PBMCs or T cells enriched from blood (not recorded which). The origin of the receptors is a woman aged 25 to 39 who had been exposed to COVID-19.

V gene TRBV19 combines with J gene TRBJ1-1; D might be TRBD1 (5 bases). This CDR3 is built from 13 residues. The V end lost 3 bases, the J end lost 8 bases, and 13 bases lay between the germline ends. CDR1 and CDR2 from the germline V gene are LNHDA and SQIVND (reference sequence). The DNA of the CDR3 is TGTGCCAGTAGTATCGTTGGGGGGGAGGAAGCTTTCTTT. It is translated as CASSIVGGEEAFF.

The chain employs TRBV9 and TRBJ2-2, with a possible D match to TRBD1 (6 bases). This CDR3 has 15 amino acids. The V gene's germline CDR1 is SGDLS and CDR2 YYNGEE. The V gene lost 2 bases and the J gene lost 3 bases, with 11 bases spanning the gap. CDR3 sequence: CASSVTGLYTGELFF. Here the CDR3 DNA reads TGTGCCAGCAGCGTCACAGGGTTGTACACCGGGGAGCTGTTTTTT.

The chain recombines TRBV7-3 with TRBJ2-5; D remains ambiguous. The ends were cut back, 5 bases at V and 3 bases at J, with 13 bases in the middle. There are 14 residues in the CDR3. Germline V gene sequence: CDR1 SGHTA, CDR2 FQGTGA. The CDR3 loop reads CASSPGSTKETQYF. The CDR3 DNA follows: TGTGCCAGCAGCCCCGGGTCTACGAAAGAGACCCAGTACTTC. Supplemented by reference TRBV7-3 and TRBJ2-5, the full variable domain reads GAGVSQTPSNKVTEKGKYVELRCDPISGHTALYWYRQSLGQGPEFLIYFQGTGAADDSGLPNDRFFAVRPEGSVSTLKIQRTERGDSAVYLCASSPGSTKETQYFGPGTRLLVL.

This chain uses TRBV21-1 with TRBJ2-4; TRBD2, the table's D call, was not compared with the DNA. TRBV21-1 is a documented pseudogene. CDR3 length equals 15 residues. The CDR3 bases are TGTGCCAGCAGCAAAAGGGAGGTAGCCAAAAACATTCAGTACTTC. Translating it yields CASSKREVAKNIQYF.

The gene calls are TRBV30 and TRBJ1-2, with TRBD1 as a possible D gene (5 bases). Germline CDR1 GTSNPN, CDR2 SVGIG (reference sequence). The CDR3 length is 12 residues. V lost 5 bases to trimming and J lost 4 bases, with 11 bases between them. The CDR3 region has the DNA TGTGCCTGGCTAGGGGATTTCTATGGCTACACCTTC. It encodes CAWLGDFYGYTF. Full variable domain (outside the CDR3, taken from reference TRBV30 and TRBJ1-2): SQTIHQWPATLVQPVGSPLSLECTVEGTSNPNLYWYRQAAGRGLQLLFYSVGIGQISSEVPQNLSASRPQDRQFILSSKKLLLSDSGFYLCAWLGDFYGYTFGSGTRLTVV.

CDR3 loop: CASSLFRRQNQETQYF. CDR3 sequence (DNA): TGTGCCAGCAGTTTATTTCGGCGGCAGAACCAAGAGACCCAGTACTTC. V is TRBV27 and J is TRBJ2-5; D remains unclear. Trimming took off 1 base at V and 0 bases at J, with 12 bases between the two ends. The CDR3 is 16 residues long. Germline CDR1 MNHEY, CDR2 SMNVEV (reference sequence).

This rearrangement joins TRBV5-1 to TRBJ2-7; possibly TRBD1 for D (8 bases). The length of the CDR3 is 15 residues. Trimming stripped 5 bases from V and 3 bases from J, with 18 bases between. Germline CDR1 SGHRS, CDR2 YFSETQ. CDR3 nucleotides: TGCGCCAGCAGAAGGGGAACAGGGGGGGACTACGAGCAGTACTTC. Protein sequence: CASRRGTGGDYEQYF.

This clone showed up just once. The rearrangement joins TRBV4-1 to TRBJ2-1, with 9 bases identical to TRBD2. Germline V gene sequence: CDR1 MGHRA, CDR2 YSYEKL. The CDR3 is made up of 15 amino acids. V dropped 1 base and J dropped 6; count of bases not matched to a gene: 4. CDR3 in amino acids: CASSQVAGGVNEQFF. Here the CDR3 DNA reads TGCGCCAGCAGCCAAGTTGCGGGGGGGGTCAATGAGCAGTTCTTC.

The V and J genes are TRBV11-3 and TRBJ2-3, with 14 bases aligning to TRBD2. This CDR3 contains 17 residues. Germline CDR1 is SGHNT and CDR2 is YENEEA. V shed 1 base and J 2 bases; nucleotides not matched to a gene: 2. The chain's CDR3 is CASSLGLAGGTTDTQYF. DNA for the CDR3: TGTGCCAGCAGCTTAGGACTAGCGGGAGGGACCACAGATACGCAGTATTTT.

The rearrangement joins TRBV5-8 to TRBJ1-5; TRBD1 matches 7 bases. The V gene end was trimmed by 4 bases and the J gene end by 5 bases; junction bases not matched to a gene: 6. The CDR3 has 14 amino acids. Germline assignment: CDR1 SGHTS and CDR2 YDEGEE. In nucleotides, the CDR3 is TGTGCCAGCAGCGTCCGGGACAGAGATCAGCCCCAGCATTTT. This sequence encodes CASSVRDRDQPQHF.

In its sample, this clone was seen once. Different DNA sequences within this sample yield the same CDR3. The V gene is TRBV5-1, the J gene TRBJ1-6; perhaps TRBD1 as D (6 bases). Germline V gene sequence: CDR1 SGHRS, CDR2 YFSETQ. The CDR3 spans 15 residues. Trimming took 0 bases from V and 6 from J, leaving 10 bases between them. The CDR3 DNA sequence: TGCGCCAGCAGCTTGGACGGGGGGCGTAATTCACCCCTCCACTTT. Translating it yields CASSLDGGRNSPLHF.

V is TRBV19 and J is TRBJ1-5; 9 bases are shared with TRBD1. The V gene's germline CDR1 is LNHDA and CDR2 SQIVND (reference sequence). The trim removed 5 bases at V and 7 bases at J, leaving 9 bases unmatched. This CDR3 contains 15 residues. CDR3 DNA sequence: TGTGCCAGTAGTCACGGGACAGGGATCGTGCAGCCCCAGCATTTT. This gives the protein CASSHGTGIVQPQHF.

The chain has TRBV10-3 and TRBJ2-2; TRBD2 agrees at 10 bases. Germline CDR1 is ENHRY and CDR2 is SYGVKD. J lost 4 bases, V lost 5 bases, and 4 bases had no gene match. CDR3 length equals 15 residues. CDR3 amino acids: CAISLSGRATGELFF. The DNA for the CDR3 is TGTGCCATCAGTCTCAGCGGGAGGGCCACCGGGGAGCTGTTTTTT.

This chain joins TRBV19 and TRBJ2-1; D is perhaps TRBD1 (6 bases). The CDR3 has 17 residues. Trimming stripped 0 bases from V and 2 bases from J, with 14 bases between. CDR1 is LNHDA and CDR2 is SQIVND in the germline V gene (reference sequence). In DNA, the CDR3 is TGTGCCAGTAGTATAGATGACCAGGGGTCTGCCTACAATGAGCAGTTCTTC. Protein product: CASSIDDQGSAYNEQFF.

The chain joins TRBV6-5 to TRBJ2-5, with 8 positions matching TRBD2. The ends lost 2 bases at V and 3 bases at J; junction bases unmatched: 8. This CDR3 is built from 16 residues. Germline values: CDR1 MNHEY, CDR2 SVGAGI. The CDR3 region has the DNA TGTGCCAGCAGTTACGAAAGCGGGGGCATCAAAGAGACCCAGTACTTC. It translates to CASSYESGGIKETQYF.

The chain has TRBV2 and TRBJ2-7, with a possible D match to TRBD1 (5 bases). Trimming removed 9 bases at V and 6 bases at J, with 12 bases between. The CDR3 runs to 11 residues. The germline gives CDR1 SNHLY, CDR2 FYNNEI. The CDR3 nucleotides read TGTGCCAGTCAGGGTACGAGCGAGCAGTACTTC. Protein product: CASQGTSEQYF.

V and J are TRBV19 and TRBJ1-2, with 7 bases fitting TRBD1. V lost 7 bases to trimming and J lost 2 bases; unmatched junction nucleotides: 10. CDR3 length: 15 amino acids. The germline gives CDR1 LNHDA, CDR2 SQIVND (reference sequence). The DNA of the CDR3 is TGTGCCAGTACCGACCCAAAGACAGGGAACTATGGCTACACCTTC. This sequence encodes CASTDPKTGNYGYTF.

This clone showed up just a few times. The CDR3, as DNA: TGTGCCAGCAGCAGCAACAGGGGGAACACCATATATTTT. As protein: CASSSNRGNTIYF. The V gene is TRBV13, the J gene TRBJ1-3, with 8 positions matching TRBD1. The trim removed 5 bases at V and 7 bases at J, leaving 4 bases unmatched. The germline gives CDR1 PRHDT, CDR2 FYEKMQ (reference sequence). The CDR3 has 13 residues.

The chain links TRBV5-1 to TRBJ2-5, with D perhaps TRBD1 (6 bases). Trimming removed 0 bases at V and 7 bases at J, with 19 bases between. Germline V gene sequence: CDR1 SGHRS, CDR2 YFSETQ. The CDR3 sequence is 16 residues long. The CDR3 loop is CASSLVGTFRSGTQYF. The DNA for the CDR3 is TGCGCCAGCAGCTTGGTAGGGACATTCCGGTCTGGGACCCAGTACTTC.

This rearrangement joins TRBV28 to TRBJ1-3, with a weak D call TRBD1 (6 bases). V was pared by 8 bases and J by 2 bases, with 13 bases between. The germline CDR1 and CDR2 sequences are MDHEN and SYDVKM. The CDR3 is 14 residues long. CDR3 sequence: CASRQDLAGNTIYF. CDR3 sequence (DNA): TGTGCCAGCCGACAGGATCTAGCTGGAAACACCATATATTTT.

V is TRBV28 and J is TRBJ1-4; D is perhaps TRBD1 (5 bases). The CDR3 contains 16 residues. Trimming stripped 10 bases from V and 0 bases from J, with 18 bases between. The germline CDR1 and CDR2 sequences are MDHEN and SYDVKM. The DNA for the CDR3 is TGTGCCACCGACGAAAGGGGTGGGGCAACTAATGAAAAACTGTTTTTT. It translates to CATDERGGATNEKLFF.

The chain employs TRBV3-1 (or the pseudogene TRBV3-2) and TRBJ2-3; no definite D call. V was cut by 1 base and J by 0 bases, with 8 bases left in between. Germline V CDR1 and CDR2: LGHDT, YNNKEL (reference sequence). CDR3 length: 15 residues. The CDR3 sequence is CASSQVRSSTDTQYF. The CDR3, as DNA: TGTGCCAGCAGCCAAGTCAGATCTAGCACAGATACGCAGTATTTT.

This chain links TRBV4-1 with TRBJ1-2, with D possibly TRBD1 on 6 matching bases. Trimming took off 0 bases at V and 8 bases at J, with 19 bases between the two ends. Germline-derived CDR1 and CDR2 are MGHRA and YSYEKL. CDR3 length: 16 residues. CDR3 in amino acids: CASSQEILGGGGGYTF. DNA of the CDR3: TGCGCCAGCAGCCAAGAAATTCTGGGGGGAGGGGGAGGCTACACCTTC.

V gene TRBV28 combines with J gene TRBJ1-1; perhaps TRBD1 as D (5 bases). Germline CDR1 is MDHEN and CDR2 is SYDVKM. Between the trimmed V and J ends, which lost 7 bases and 0 bases, there was a span of 9 bases. The CDR3 totals 13 residues. In DNA form, the CDR3 reads TGTGCCAGCAACGTAGGGGTGAACACTGAAGCTTTCTTT. Its protein is CASNVGVNTEAFF.

This clone was picked up a small number of times. The gene calls are TRBV28 and TRBJ1-2; D ambiguous. This CDR3 is 15 amino acids long. Germline V gene data show CDR1 as MDHEN and CDR2 as SYDVKM. Trimming took 4 bases from V and 0 from J, leaving 12 bases between them. CDR3 DNA: TGTGCCAGCAGTTCCCCCCCCGAGACTAACTATGGCTACACCTTC. Protein product: CASSSPPETNYGYTF.

The rearrangement uses TRBV4-3 and TRBJ1-1; D is uncertain. This CDR3 is built from 14 residues. V was trimmed by 0 bases and J by 1 base, leaving 6 bases between them. Germline V gene lookup returns CDR1 LGHNA and CDR2 YSLEER. Here the CDR3 DNA reads TGCGCCAGCAGCCAAGAATTCTCGAACACTGAAGCTTTCTTT. As protein: CASSQEFSNTEAFF.

V gene TRBV3-1 (or the pseudogene TRBV3-2) combines with J gene TRBJ2-5; 10 bases line up with TRBD1. The germline CDR1 and CDR2 sequences are LGHDT and YNNKEL (reference sequence). The CDR3 contains 16 residues. The ends lost 2 bases at V and 6 bases at J; junction bases unmatched: 9. The CDR3 DNA reads as TGTGCCAGCAGCCAACTCCCGACAGGGGGCGGGAAGACCCAGTACTTC. As protein: CASSQLPTGGGKTQYF.

The chain links TRBV9 to TRBJ1-4; TRBD1 matches 7 bases. With V trimmed by 5 bases and J by 7 bases, 8 bases remained unmatched. Germline loops: CDR1 SGDLS, CDR2 YYNGEE. This CDR3 region has 14 residues. The CDR3 nucleotides read TGTGCCAGCAGTCAAGGGGGCACGGGTGAAAAACTGTTTTTT. It encodes CASSQGGTGEKLFF.

V gene TRBV2 combines with J gene TRBJ1-6; 10 bases fit TRBD1. The CDR3 length is 16 residues. The germline gives CDR1 SNHLY, CDR2 FYNNEI. Trimming cost V 2 bases and J 10 bases; bases outside gene matches: 8. The CDR3 coding sequence is TGTGCCAGCAGTGAACGTTCGGGGACAGGGGAGTCACCCCTCCACTTT. Protein sequence: CASSERSGTGESPLHF.

This chain links TRBV30 with TRBJ1-2, with unresolved D. The CDR3 has 12 residues. Looked up from germline, CDR1 is GTSNPN and CDR2 is SVGIG (reference sequence). Trimming took off 1 base at V and 8 bases at J, with 11 bases between the two ends. CDR3 loop: CAWSASIGGYTF. As DNA, the CDR3 is TGTGCCTGGAGTGCCTCGATCGGGGGCTACACCTTC.

This sequence joins TRBV18 and TRBJ2-5, with D uncertain. The ends were cut back, 6 bases at V and 5 bases at J, with 10 bases in the middle. Germline loops: CDR1 KGHSH, CDR2 LQKENI. There are 12 residues in the CDR3. CDR3 region: CASSAMKETQYF. Here the CDR3 DNA reads TGTGCCAGCTCGGCCATGAAGGAGACCCAGTACTTC.